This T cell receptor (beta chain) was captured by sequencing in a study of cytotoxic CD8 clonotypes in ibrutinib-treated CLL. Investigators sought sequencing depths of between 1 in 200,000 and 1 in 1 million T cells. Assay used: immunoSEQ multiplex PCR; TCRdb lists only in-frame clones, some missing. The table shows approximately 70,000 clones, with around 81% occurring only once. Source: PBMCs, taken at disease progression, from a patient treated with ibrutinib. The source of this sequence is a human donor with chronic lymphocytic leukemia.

CDR3 DNA: TGTGCCAGCAGCTTAGAGAGGGGGCAAGCTTTCTTT. As protein: CASSLERGQAFF. J is TRBJ1-1 and V is TRBV7-9, with TRBD1 matching 7 bases. V lost 1 base to trimming and J lost 9 bases; unmatched junction nucleotides: 2. Germline loops: CDR1 SEHNR, CDR2 FQNEAQ (reference sequence). This CDR3 spans 12 amino acids.